The clone carrying this TCR beta chain was seen a single time. Its antigen remains unknown. Deletions cut 4 bases from V and 4 bases from J, with 8 bases between. This CDR3 has 13 residues. Germline assignment: CDR1 SGHNT and CDR2 YYREEE (reference sequence). The data belong to a study of cytomegalovirus exposure and HLA in healthy donors. The PCR contained 60 Vbeta and 13 Jbeta primers. Clones were sequenced by immunoSEQ multiplex PCR, and TCRdb holds only the in-frame ones, with some missing. This table has around 140,000 clones, 65% to 90% appearing once. In nominal health when sampled, donors likely had unrecorded immune exposures nonetheless. Study-wide results and limits: An observed cluster of highly shared sequence variants was recorded as a likely sequencing artifact. Later analysis identified 15,000 to 20,000 TCR beta sequences associated with HLA alleles, using a false discovery rate threshold of 0.05. In a later analysis, TCR beta V- and J-gene trimming was associated with a missense DCLRE1C variant.

This chain joins TRBV5-4 and TRBJ2-2; possible D gene TRBD1, 5 bases. The sequence came from a woman aged 30 to 39 in good health and CMV-seronegative. The sample consisted of PBMCs. CDR3 sequence reads: CASSQGVTGELFF. CDR3 nucleotide sequence: TGTGCCAGCAGCCAGGGTGTCACCGGGGAGCTGTTTTTT.